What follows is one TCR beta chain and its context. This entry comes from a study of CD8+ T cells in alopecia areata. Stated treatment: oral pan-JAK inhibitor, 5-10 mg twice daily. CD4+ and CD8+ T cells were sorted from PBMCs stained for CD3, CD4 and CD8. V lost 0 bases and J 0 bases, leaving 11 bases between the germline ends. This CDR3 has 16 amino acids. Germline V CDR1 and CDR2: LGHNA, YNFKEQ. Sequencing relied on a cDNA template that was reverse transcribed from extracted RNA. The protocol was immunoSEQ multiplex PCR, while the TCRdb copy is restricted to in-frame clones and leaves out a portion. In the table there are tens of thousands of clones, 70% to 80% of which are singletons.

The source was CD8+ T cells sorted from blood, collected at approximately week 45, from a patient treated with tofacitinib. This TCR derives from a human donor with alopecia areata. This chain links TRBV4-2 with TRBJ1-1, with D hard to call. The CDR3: CASSQDGRSMNTEAFF. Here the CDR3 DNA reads TGTGCCAGCAGCCAAGATGGACGGTCAATGAACACTGAAGCTTTCTTT.